The subject of this entry is one T cell receptor (beta chain). Its antigen is undetermined. Two oligonucleotides, mixed equimolar, formed the beta constant-region primer covering TRBC1 and TRBC2. Four rounds of PCR amplified the ligated cDNA using nested alpha and beta constant-region primers plus SP2. TCRdb recomputed calls from the UMI-ligation and nested PCR reads with MiXCR, one row per CDR3 protein. Counted here are 120,000 to 150,000 distinct CDR3 sequences, roughly 22% occurring once; the ten biggest clones make up 0.09% to 0.13%. This specimen belongs to a study of naive and memory T cell subsets. Study results and caveats: Naive and memory subsets had different power law exponents for TCR abundance. Possibly reflecting memory cells re-expressing CD45RA, a few larger clonotypes occurred in naive repertoires, especially CD8. Clonotypes are single alpha or beta chains, not paired receptors.

This CDR3 is 13 amino acids long. Germline loops: CDR1 DFQATT, CDR2 SNEGSKA (reference sequence). The material sequenced was naive CD4+ T cells from blood. The chain recombines TRBV20-1 with TRBJ1-5; 7 bases map to TRBD1. The source is a human donor in good health. The CDR3 here is CSTGVSGNQPQHF. The CDR3 region has the DNA TGCAGCACAGGGGTTTCCGGCAATCAGCCCCAGCATTTT.